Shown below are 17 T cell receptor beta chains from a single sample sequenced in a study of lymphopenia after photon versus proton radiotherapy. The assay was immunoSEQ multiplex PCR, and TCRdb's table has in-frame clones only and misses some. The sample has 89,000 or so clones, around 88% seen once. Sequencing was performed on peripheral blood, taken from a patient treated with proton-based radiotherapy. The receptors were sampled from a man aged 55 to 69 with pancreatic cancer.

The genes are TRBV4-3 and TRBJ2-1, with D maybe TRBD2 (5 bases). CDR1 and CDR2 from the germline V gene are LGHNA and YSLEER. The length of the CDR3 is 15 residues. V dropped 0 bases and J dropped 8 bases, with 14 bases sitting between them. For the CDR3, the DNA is TGCGCCAGCAGCCAAGAAGGCACTAGATTGGATGAGCAGTTCTTC. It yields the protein CASSQEGTRLDEQFF.

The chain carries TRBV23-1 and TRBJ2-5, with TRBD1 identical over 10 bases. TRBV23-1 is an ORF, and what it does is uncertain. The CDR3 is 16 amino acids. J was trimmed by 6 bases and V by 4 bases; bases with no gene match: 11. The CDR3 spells CASSLAQTGGGKTQYF. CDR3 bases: TGCGCCAGCAGTCTTGCCCAGACAGGGGGCGGAAAGACCCAGTACTTC.

CDR3 nucleotide sequence: TGTGCCAGCAGTTTTGGCGGGAGTAACACCGGGGAGCTGTTTTTT. It specifies CASSFGGSNTGELFF. V usage is TRBV27 and J usage is TRBJ2-2; 7 positions match TRBD2. V dropped 3 bases and J dropped 2; count of bases not matched to a gene: 3. CDR1 MNHEY and CDR2 SMNVEV come from the germline V gene (reference sequence). The CDR3 is 15 amino acids.

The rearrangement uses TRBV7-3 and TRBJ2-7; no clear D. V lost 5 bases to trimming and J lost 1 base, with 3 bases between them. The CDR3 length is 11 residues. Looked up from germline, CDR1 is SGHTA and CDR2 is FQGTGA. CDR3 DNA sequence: TGTGCCAGCAGCCTATCCTACGAGCAGTACTTC. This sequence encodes CASSLSYEQYF. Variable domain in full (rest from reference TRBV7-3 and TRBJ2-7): GAGVSQTPSNKVTEKGKYVELRCDPISGHTALYWYRQSLGQGPEFLIYFQGTGAADDSGLPNDRFFAVRPEGSVSTLKIQRTERGDSAVYLCASSLSYEQYFGPGTRLTVT.

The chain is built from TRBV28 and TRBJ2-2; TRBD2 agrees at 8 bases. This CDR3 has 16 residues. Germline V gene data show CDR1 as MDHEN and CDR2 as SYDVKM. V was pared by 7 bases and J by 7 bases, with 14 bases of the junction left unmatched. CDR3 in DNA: TGTGCCAGCATTCCGGGAGGGCCTCATAGGGGCGGGGAGCTGTTTTTT. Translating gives CASIPGGPHRGGELFF.

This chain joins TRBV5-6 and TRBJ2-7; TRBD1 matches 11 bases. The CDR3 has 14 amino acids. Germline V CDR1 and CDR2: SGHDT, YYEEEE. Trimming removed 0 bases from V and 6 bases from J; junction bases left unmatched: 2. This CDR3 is CASSLVGTGGEQYF. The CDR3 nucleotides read TGTGCCAGCAGCTTGGTGGGGACAGGGGGCGAGCAGTACTTC.

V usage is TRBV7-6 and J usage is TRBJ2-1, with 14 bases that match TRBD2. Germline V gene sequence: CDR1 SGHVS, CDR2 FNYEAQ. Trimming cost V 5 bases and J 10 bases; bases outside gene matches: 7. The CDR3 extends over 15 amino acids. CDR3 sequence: CASSQGLAGEGEQFF. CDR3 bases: TGTGCCAGCAGCCAGGGACTAGCGGGAGAAGGGGAGCAGTTCTTC. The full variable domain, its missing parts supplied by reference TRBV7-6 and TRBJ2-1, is GAGVSQSPRYKVTKRGQDVALRCDPISGHVSLYWYRQALGQGPEFLTYFNYEAQQDKSGLPNDRFSAERPEGSISTLTIQRTEQRDSAMYRCASSQGLAGEGEQFFGPGTRLTVL.

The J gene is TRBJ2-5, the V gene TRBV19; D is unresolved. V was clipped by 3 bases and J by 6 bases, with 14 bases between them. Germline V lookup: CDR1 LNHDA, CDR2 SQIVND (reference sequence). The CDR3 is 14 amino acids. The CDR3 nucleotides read TGTGCCAGTAGTATTAGTTGGGGAAGAAAGACCCAGTACTTC. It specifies CASSISWGRKTQYF.

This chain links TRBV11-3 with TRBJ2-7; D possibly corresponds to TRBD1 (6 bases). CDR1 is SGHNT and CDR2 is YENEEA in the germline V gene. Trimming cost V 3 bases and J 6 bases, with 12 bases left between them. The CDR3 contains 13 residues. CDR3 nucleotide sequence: TGTGCCAGCAGCTTGGACAGATCACGCGAGCAGTACTTC. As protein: CASSLDRSREQYF.

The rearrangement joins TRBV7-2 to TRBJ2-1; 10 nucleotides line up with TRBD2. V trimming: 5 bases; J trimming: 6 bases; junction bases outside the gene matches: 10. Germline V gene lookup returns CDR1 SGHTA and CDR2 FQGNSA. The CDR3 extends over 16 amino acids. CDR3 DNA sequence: TGTGCCAGCAGCCTGCTGCGGACTAGCGGATTCAATGAGCAGTTCTTC. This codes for CASSLLRTSGFNEQFF.

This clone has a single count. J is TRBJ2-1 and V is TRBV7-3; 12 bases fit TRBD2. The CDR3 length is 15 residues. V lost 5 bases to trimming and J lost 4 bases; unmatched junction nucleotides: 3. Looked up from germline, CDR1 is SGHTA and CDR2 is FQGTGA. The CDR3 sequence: CASSQLAGGYNEQFF. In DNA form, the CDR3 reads TGTGCCAGCAGCCAACTAGCGGGAGGTTACAATGAGCAGTTCTTC.

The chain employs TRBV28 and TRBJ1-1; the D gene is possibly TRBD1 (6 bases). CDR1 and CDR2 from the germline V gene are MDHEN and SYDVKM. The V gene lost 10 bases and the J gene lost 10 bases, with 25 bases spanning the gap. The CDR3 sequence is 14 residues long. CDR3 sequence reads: CATVKMGGAWGAFF. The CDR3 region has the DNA TGTGCCACCGTTAAGATGGGGGGCGCTTGGGGAGCTTTCTTT.

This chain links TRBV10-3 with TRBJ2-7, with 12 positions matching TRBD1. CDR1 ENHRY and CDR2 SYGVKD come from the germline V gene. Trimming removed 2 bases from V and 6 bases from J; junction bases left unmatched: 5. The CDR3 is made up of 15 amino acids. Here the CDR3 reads CAISEAGTGGREQYF. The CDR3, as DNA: TGTGCCATCAGTGAGGCCGGGACAGGGGGCCGCGAGCAGTACTTC.

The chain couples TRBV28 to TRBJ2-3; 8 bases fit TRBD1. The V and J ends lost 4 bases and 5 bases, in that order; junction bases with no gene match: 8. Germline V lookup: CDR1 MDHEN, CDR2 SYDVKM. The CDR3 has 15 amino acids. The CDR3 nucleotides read TGTGCCAGCAGTTGGCAGGGGGCGCGGGAAGATACGCAGTATTTT. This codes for CASSWQGAREDTQYF.

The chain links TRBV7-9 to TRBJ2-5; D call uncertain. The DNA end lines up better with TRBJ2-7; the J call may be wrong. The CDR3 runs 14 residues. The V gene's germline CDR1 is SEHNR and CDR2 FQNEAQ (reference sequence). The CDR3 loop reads CASSSVEATYEQYF. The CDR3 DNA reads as TGTGCCAGCAGCTCTGTAGAGGCAACCTACGAGCAGTACTTC.

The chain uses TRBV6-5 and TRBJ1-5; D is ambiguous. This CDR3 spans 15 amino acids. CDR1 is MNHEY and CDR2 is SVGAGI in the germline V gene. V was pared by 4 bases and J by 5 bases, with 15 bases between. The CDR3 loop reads CASSSKGGPYQPQHF. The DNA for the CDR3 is TGTGCCAGCAGTTCTAAGGGTGGGCCGTATCAGCCCCAGCATTTT.

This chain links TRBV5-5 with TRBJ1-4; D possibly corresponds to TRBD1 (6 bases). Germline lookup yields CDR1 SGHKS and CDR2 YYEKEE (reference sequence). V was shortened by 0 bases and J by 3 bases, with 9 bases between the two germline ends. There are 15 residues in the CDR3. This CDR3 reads CASSLEGQPNEKLFF. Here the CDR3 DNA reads TGTGCCAGCAGCTTGGAGGGACAACCTAATGAAAAACTGTTTTTT.